The T cell receptor (beta chain) under discussion was sequenced for a study of shared clonotypes between healthy human individuals. Data came from immunoSEQ multiplex PCR; TCRdb stores just in-frame clones and leaves some out. The sample consists of some 2.3 million clones, approximately 95% of them appearing once. The V segment lost 7 bases and the J segment 5 bases; nucleotides outside the gene matches: 4. Germline lookup yields CDR1 MDHEN and CDR2 SYDVKM. CDR3 length equals 13 residues. This clone was seen just once. The TCR comes from a man between 18 and 35 years old in good health. Some clones in this sample may be carry-over from other donors' samples. The rearrangement uses TRBV28 and TRBJ1-1, with 10 positions matching TRBD1. Sequencing was carried out using naive CD4+ T cells from PBMCs. The subset is: CD45RA+ positively selected. The CDR3 DNA reads as TGTGCCAGCACCGGGACAGGGGTTACTGAAGCTTTCTTT. It yields the protein CASTGTGVTEAFF.